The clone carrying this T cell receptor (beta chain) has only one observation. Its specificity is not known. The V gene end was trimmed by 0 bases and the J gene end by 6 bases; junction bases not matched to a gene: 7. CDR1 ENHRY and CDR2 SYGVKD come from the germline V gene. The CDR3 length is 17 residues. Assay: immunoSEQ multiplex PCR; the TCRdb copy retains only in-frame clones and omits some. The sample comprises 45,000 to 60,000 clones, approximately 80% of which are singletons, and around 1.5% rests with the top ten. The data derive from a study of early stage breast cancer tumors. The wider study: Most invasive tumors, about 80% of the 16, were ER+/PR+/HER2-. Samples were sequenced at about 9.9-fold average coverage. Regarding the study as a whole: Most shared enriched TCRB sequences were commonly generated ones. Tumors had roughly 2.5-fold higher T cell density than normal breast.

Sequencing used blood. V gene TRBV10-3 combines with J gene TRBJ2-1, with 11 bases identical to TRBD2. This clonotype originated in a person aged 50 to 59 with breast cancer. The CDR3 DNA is TGTGCCATCAGTGAGTCTAGCGGGAGGGCAGTAGGCAATGAGCAGTTCTTC. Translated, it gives CAISESSGRAVGNEQFF.